This T cell receptor (beta chain) appears in the sequencing data of a study of T-cell memory formation after mild COVID-19. TCRdb re-called the 5' RACE reads with MiXCR, one entry per CDR3 protein. The repertoire holds under 450,000 distinct CDR3 sequences, with under 25% as singletons. V lost 2 bases and J lost 5; bases outside the gene matches: 4. CDR3 length: 14 residues. CDR1 is SGHDT, CDR2 YYEEEE, per germline. V usage is TRBV5-6 and J usage is TRBJ2-7; TRBD1 matches 10 bases. Material: PBMCs or a T cell subset sorted from them (not recorded which). The origin of this receptor is an adult woman who had mild COVID-19 (a few samples of this study predate the infection). Cell type and time point are not known. The CDR3 protein is CASSFGTGVHEQYF. The DNA for the CDR3 is TGTGCCAGCAGCTTCGGGACAGGGGTGCACGAGCAGTACTTC.